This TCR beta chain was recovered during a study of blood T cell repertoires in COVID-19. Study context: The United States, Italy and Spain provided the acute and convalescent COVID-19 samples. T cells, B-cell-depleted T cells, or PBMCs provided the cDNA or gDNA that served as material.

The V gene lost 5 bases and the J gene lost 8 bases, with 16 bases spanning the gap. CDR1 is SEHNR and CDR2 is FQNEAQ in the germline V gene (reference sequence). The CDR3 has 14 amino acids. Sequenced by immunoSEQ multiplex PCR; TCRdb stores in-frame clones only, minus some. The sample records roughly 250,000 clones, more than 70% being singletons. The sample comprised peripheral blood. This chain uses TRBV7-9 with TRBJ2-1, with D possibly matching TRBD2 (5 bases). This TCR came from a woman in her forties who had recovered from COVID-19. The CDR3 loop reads CASSPPPDFDEQFF. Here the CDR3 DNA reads TGTGCCAGCAGCCCCCCCCCGGACTTCGATGAGCAGTTCTTC.